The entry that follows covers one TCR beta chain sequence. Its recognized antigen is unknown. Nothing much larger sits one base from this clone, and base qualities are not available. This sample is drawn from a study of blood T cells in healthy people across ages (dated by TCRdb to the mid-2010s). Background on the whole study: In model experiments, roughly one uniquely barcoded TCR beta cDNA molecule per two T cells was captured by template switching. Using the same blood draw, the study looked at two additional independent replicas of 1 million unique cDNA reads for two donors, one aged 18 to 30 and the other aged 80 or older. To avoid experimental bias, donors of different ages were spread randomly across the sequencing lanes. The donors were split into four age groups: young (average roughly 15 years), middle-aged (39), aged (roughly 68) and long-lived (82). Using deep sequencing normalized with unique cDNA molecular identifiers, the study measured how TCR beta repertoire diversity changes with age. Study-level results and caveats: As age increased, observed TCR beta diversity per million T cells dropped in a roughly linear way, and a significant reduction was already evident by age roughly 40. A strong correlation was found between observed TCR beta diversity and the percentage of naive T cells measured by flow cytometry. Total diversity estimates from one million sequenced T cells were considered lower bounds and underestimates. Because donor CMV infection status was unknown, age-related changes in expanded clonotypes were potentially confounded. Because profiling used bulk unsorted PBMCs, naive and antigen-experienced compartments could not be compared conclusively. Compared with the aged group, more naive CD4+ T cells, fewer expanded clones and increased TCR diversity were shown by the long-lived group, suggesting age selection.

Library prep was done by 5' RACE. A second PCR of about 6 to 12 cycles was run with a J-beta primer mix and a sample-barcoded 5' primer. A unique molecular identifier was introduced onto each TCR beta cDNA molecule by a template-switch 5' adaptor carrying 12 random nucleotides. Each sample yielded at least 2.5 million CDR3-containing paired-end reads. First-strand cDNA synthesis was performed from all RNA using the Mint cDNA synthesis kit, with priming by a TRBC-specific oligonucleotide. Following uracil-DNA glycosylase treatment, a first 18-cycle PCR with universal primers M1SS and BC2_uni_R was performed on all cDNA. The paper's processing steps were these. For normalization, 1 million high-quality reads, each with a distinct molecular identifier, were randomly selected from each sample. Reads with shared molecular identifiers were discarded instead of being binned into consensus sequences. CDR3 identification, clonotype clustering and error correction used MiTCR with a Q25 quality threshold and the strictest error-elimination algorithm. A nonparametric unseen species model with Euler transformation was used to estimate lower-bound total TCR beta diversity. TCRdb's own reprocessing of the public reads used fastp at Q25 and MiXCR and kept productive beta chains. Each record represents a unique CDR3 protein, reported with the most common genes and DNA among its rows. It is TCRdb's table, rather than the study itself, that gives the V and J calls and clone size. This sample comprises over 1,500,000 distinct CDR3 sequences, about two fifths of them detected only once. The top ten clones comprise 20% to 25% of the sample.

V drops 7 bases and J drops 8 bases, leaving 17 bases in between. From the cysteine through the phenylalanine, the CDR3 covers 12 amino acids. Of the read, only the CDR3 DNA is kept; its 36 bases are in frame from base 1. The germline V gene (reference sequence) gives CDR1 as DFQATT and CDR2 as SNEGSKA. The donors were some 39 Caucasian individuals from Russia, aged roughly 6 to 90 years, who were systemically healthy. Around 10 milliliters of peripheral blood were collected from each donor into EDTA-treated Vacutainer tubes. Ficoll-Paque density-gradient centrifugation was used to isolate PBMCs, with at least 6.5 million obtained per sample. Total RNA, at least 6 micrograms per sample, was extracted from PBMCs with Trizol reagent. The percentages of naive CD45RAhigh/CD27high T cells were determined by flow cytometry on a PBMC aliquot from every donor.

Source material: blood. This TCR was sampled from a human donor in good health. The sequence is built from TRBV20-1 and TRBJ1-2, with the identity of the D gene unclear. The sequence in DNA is TGCAGTGGAGGTTTTATAGCCAGGGGCTACACCTTC. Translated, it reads CSGGFIARGYTF.